The clone carrying this T cell receptor (beta chain) was observed a few times. With 3 bases removed from V and 7 bases from J, the gap between germline ends came to 7 bases. This CDR3 is 11 amino acids long. The germline V gene encodes CDR1 MDHEN and CDR2 SYDVKM. Specified time point: patch test 1, 2 weeks after DPC sensitization. Treatment reported: therapeutic diphenylcyclopropenone sensitization with weekly scalp DPC. People who gave samples had alopecia, were 18 to 70 years old, and were suitable for DPC. The data were taken from a study of human T cells and chemical hapten exposure. TCRdb reprocessed the RACE reads via MiXCR and lists one record per CDR3 protein. The sample consists of roughly 86,000 distinct CDR3 sequences, over 9.5% of them appearing once.

This clonotype originated in a man between 40 and 49 years old with alopecia areata. Some clones in this sample may be carry-over from other donors' samples. The source was whole blood, collected in connection with sensitization to the hapten diphenylcyclopropenone (DPC). The chain uses TRBV28 and TRBJ2-7; D might be TRBD2 (5 bases). The CDR3 bases are TGTGCCAGCAGTTTCCGGGGTGAGCAGTACTTC. Translating it yields CASSFRGEQYF.